These 10 T cell receptor beta chains were sequenced from one sample in a study of T cell responses to AZD1222 COVID-19 vaccine. Sequencing was performed with immunoSEQ multiplex PCR; in TCRdb, only in-frame clones are kept and a portion is missing. The table lists over 150,000 clones, 88% of them singletons. The material sequenced was peripheral blood, taken on day 0 of AZD1222 vaccination. Receptors were obtained from an adult in good health.

The chain recombines TRBV6-5 with TRBJ2-7; weak D call: TRBD1 (6 bases). Trimming removed 5 bases from V and 3 bases from J, with 14 bases in between. The CDR3 contains 14 residues. Germline V lookup: CDR1 MNHEY, CDR2 SVGAGI. The CDR3 nucleotides read TGTGCCAGCAGTCCGCCGGGACAATTCTACGAGCAGTACTTC. This encodes CASSPPGQFYEQYF.

The gene calls are TRBV28 and TRBJ1-3, with TRBD1 identical over 9 bases. This CDR3 contains 15 residues. Germline V gene lookup returns CDR1 MDHEN and CDR2 SYDVKM. J was trimmed by 0 bases and V by 8 bases; bases with no gene match: 5. CDR3 nucleotide sequence: TGTGCCAGCTTGGGGACAGGGAGCTCTGGAAACACCATATATTTT. Its translation is CASLGTGSSGNTIYF.

The chain employs TRBV7-9 and TRBJ1-2, with 7 bases fitting TRBD1. J lost 8 bases, V lost 0 bases, and 6 bases had no gene match. CDR1 and CDR2 from the germline V gene are SEHNR and FQNEAQ (reference sequence). The CDR3 length is 14 residues. The CDR3 bases are TGTGCCAGCAGCTTAGCAGGGGGCGCGCGGGGCTACACCTTC. It translates to CASSLAGGARGYTF.

The V and J genes are TRBV4-2 and TRBJ1-2; 9 bases fit TRBD1. Germline values: CDR1 LGHNA, CDR2 YNFKEQ. With V trimmed by 4 bases and J by 7 bases, 13 bases remained unmatched. The CDR3 is made up of 16 amino acids. In nucleotides, the CDR3 is TGTGCCAGCAGCCCCTCCTCGGGACAGGGCGCCTCTGGCTACACCTTC. As protein: CASSPSSGQGASGYTF.

The V gene is TRBV10-3, the J gene TRBJ1-2; no firm D call. Germline CDR1 ENHRY, CDR2 SYGVKD. Trimming removed 2 bases from V and 3 bases from J, with 10 bases in between. The CDR3 spans 14 residues. The CDR3 coding sequence is TGTGCCATCAGTGAGCCCAGCAGCTACTATGGCTACACCTTC. Translating it yields CAISEPSSYYGYTF.

This CDR3 reads CASSIETTRSGYTF. The CDR3 DNA sequence: TGTGCCAGTAGTATAGAAACAACCCGCTCGGGCTACACCTTC. The genes are TRBV19 and TRBJ1-2; no firm D call. CDR1 LNHDA and CDR2 SQIVND come from the germline V gene (reference sequence). This CDR3 is 14 amino acids long. V lost 0 bases, J lost 8 bases, and 13 bases lay in between.

Regarding this clone: One junction end does not reproduce the germline sequence, and a read error may be involved. The rearrangement uses TRBV7-9 and TRBJ1-2; D remains unclear. CDR1 is SEHNR, CDR2 FQNEAQ, per germline (reference sequence). CDR3 length: 10 residues. CDR3 DNA: TGTGCCAGCAGCAAACTAGGGATTTACTTC. Translated, it gives CASSKLGIYF.

The J gene is TRBJ1-1, the V gene TRBV4-3, with D maybe TRBD1 (6 bases). Germline CDR1 LGHNA, CDR2 YSLEER. The CDR3 sequence is 16 residues long. Trimming shortened V by 0 bases and J by 1 base, and 12 bases separated the two germline ends. The CDR3 DNA reads as TGCGCCAGCAGCCAAGAAGGGATAGGGGGGAACACTGAAGCTTTCTTT. It yields the protein CASSQEGIGGNTEAFF.

The chain uses TRBV28 and TRBJ1-1; D gene unclear. There are 12 residues in the CDR3. V was clipped by 7 bases and J by 5 bases, with 11 bases between them. Germline lookup yields CDR1 MDHEN and CDR2 SYDVKM. The CDR3 bases are TGTGCCAGCACCCTGCAGGAGACTGAAGCTTTCTTT. It yields the protein CASTLQETEAFF.

This rearrangement joins TRBV2 to TRBJ2-7, with a possible D match to TRBD2 (6 bases). There are 12 residues in the CDR3. Germline V gene lookup returns CDR1 SNHLY and CDR2 FYNNEI. The V end lost 8 bases, the J end lost 4 bases, and 12 bases lay between the germline ends. The CDR3 loop is CASSPEGYEQYF. DNA of the CDR3: TGTGCCAGCTCTCCGGAGGGGTACGAGCAGTACTTC.